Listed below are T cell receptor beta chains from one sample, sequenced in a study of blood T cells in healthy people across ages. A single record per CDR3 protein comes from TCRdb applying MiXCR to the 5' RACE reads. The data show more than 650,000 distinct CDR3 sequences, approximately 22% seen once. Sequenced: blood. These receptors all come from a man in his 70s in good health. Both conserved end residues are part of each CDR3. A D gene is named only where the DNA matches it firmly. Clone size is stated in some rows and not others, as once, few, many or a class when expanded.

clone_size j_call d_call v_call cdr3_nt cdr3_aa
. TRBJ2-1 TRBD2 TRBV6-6 TGTGCCAGCAGTTCGGGGACTAGCGGGAGAGGTAATGAGCAGTTCTTC CASSSGTSGRGNEQFF
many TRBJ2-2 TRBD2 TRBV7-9 TGTGCCAGCAGCTTACATAGCGGGGCCACCGGGGAGCTGTTTTTT CASSLHSGATGELFF
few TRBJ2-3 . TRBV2 TGTGCCAGCAGTGCGCCCTCCACAGATACGCAGTATTTT CASSAPSTDTQYF
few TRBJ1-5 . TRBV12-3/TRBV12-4 TGTGCCAGCAGTTGGGGCAACAGCAATCAGCCCCAGCATTTT CASSWGNSNQPQHF
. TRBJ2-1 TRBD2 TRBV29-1 TGCAGCGTTGTACTAGCGGGCGTCACCTGGGGCTACAATGAGCAGTTCTTC CSVVLAGVTWGYNEQFF
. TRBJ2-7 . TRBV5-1 TGCGCCAGCAGCTCACAGGCTGCCTCCTACGAGCAGTACTTC CASSSQAASYEQYF
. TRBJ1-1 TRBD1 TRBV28 TGTGCCAGCCCTCCGGACAGGGCAAGGACTGAAGCTTTCTTT CASPPDRARTEAFF
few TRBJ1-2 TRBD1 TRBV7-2 TGTGCCAGCAGCGACAGACAGGGCTACTATGGCTACACCTTC CASSDRQGYYGYTF
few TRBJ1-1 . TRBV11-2 TGTGCCAGCAGCTTAGTCGGAATCACTGAAGCTTTCTTT CASSLVGITEAFF
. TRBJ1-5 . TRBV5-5 TGTGCCAGCAGCTTGGAGATTAATCAGCCCCAGCATTTT CASSLEINQPQHF
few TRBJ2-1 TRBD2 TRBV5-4 TGTGCCAGCAGCCCCGGGGGGGGCGGACTCAATGAGCAGTTCTTC CASSPGGGGLNEQFF
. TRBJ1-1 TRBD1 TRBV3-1 TGTGCCAGCAGCCCCGGTAGGGGGCCTGAAGCTTTCTTT CASSPGRGPEAFF
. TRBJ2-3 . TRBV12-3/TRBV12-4 TGTGCCAGCAGCGCCGGCCGAGCGGACACAGATACGCAGTATTTC CASSAGRADTDTQYF
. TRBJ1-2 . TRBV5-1 TGCGCCAGCAGCACTGGCGGGCAGACAGCCAGACGAAACTATGGCTACACCTTC CASSTGGQTARRNYGYTF
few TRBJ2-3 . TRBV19 TGTGCCAGCCAGACAGGCAGCACAGATACGCAGTATTTT CASQTGSTDTQYF
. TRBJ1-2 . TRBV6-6 TGTGCCAGCACGGGCCAAACTGGCTACACCTTC CASTGQTGYTF
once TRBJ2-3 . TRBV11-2 TGTGCCAGCAGCTCGGCTGGTTGGGGGGCAACAGATACGCAGTATTTT CASSSAGWGATDTQYF
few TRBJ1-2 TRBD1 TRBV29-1 TGCAGCGTTGAAGCAAGTCCGGGACAGAGGGGCTACACCTTC CSVEASPGQRGYTF
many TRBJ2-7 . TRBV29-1 TGCAGCGTTGCTATTTGGGACGGATACGAGCAGTACTTC CSVAIWDGYEQYF
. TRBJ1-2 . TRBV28 TGTGCCAGCAGTTCCCCGACAGGTCCGGAGATCTATGGCTACACCTTC CASSSPTGPEIYGYTF
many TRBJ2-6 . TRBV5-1 TGCGCCAGCAGCTTAACAGGCCTCTCTGGGGCCAACGTCCTGACTTTC CASSLTGLSGANVLTF
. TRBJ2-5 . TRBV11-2 TGTGCCAGCAGCTTCGGGTCGACGGAGACCCAGTACTTC CASSFGSTETQYF
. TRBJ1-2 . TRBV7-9 TGTTCCAGCAGCCCAGGGAGTGGGGTCAAGGGAACGTATGGCTACACCTTC CSSSPGSGVKGTYGYTF
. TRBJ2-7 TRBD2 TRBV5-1 TGCGCCAGCAGCTTAGACGCCGGGGGGACCTACGAGCAGTACTTC CASSLDAGGTYEQYF